A single sample gave rise to the 8 T cell receptor beta chains below, sequenced in a study of T cells after somatic rescue of genetic block. Method: immunoSEQ multiplex PCR; TCRdb's copy keeps in-frame clones and lacks some. This table has 67,000 or so clones, around 90% appearing once. Input material: peripheral blood mononuclear cells (PBMCs). The receptors shown here come from a man aged 30 to 39.

V usage is TRBV7-8 and J usage is TRBJ1-5; D is perhaps TRBD1 (6 bases). The CDR3 is 15 residues long. Trimming shortened V by 0 bases and J by 4 bases, and 10 bases separated the two germline ends. The germline V gene has CDR1 SGHVS and CDR2 FQNEAQ. The CDR3: CASSLAGGGNQPQHF. The CDR3 DNA reads TGTGCCAGCAGCTTAGCAGGGGGTGGTAATCAGCCCCAGCATTTT.

The CDR3 DNA follows: TGTGCCAGCTCACCAAACTCAGGGGGCGTGGCAGATACGCAGTATTTT. Its protein product is CASSPNSGGVADTQYF. The J gene is TRBJ2-3, the V gene TRBV18; TRBD1 matches at 8 bases. This CDR3 is 16 amino acids long. The J segment lost 4 bases and the V segment lost 2 bases, leaving 8 bases of the junction unmatched. Germline V gene data show CDR1 as KGHSH and CDR2 as LQKENI.

The rearrangement links TRBV28 to TRBJ2-7; 7 nucleotides match TRBD1. Looked up from germline, CDR1 is MDHEN and CDR2 is SYDVKM. The CDR3 covers 14 residues. V shed 5 bases and J 5 bases; nucleotides not matched to a gene: 9. This CDR3 is CASSIQGRFHEQYF. DNA of the CDR3: TGTGCCAGCAGTATACAGGGGAGATTTCACGAGCAGTACTTC.

This chain joins TRBV7-9 and TRBJ2-7; the match to TRBD2 covers 7 bases. Trimming at V came to 5 bases and at J to 3 bases, leaving 10 bases not matched to a gene. In germline, CDR1 is SEHNR, CDR2 FQNEAQ (reference sequence). The length of the CDR3 is 15 residues. The CDR3 protein is CASSTSSGLGYEQYF. The CDR3 bases are TGTGCCAGCAGCACCTCTAGCGGATTAGGCTACGAGCAGTACTTC.

The chain joins TRBV4-1 to TRBJ2-7; 9 bases align to TRBD1. CDR1 MGHRA and CDR2 YSYEKL come from the germline V gene. The CDR3 has 16 residues. V lost 0 bases and J lost 6; bases outside the gene matches: 9. CDR3 loop: CASSQDPHRGLSEQYF. CDR3 nucleotide sequence: TGCGCCAGCAGCCAAGATCCCCACAGGGGGCTGAGCGAGCAGTACTTC.

This chain connects TRBV13 to TRBJ2-1; D is uncertain. Germline CDR1 PRHDT, CDR2 FYEKMQ (reference sequence). The CDR3 has 12 residues. Trimming stripped 2 bases from V and 7 bases from J, with 6 bases between. The CDR3 loop reads CASSLLSNEQFF. The CDR3 nucleotides are TGTGCCAGCAGCTTACTCTCGAATGAGCAGTTCTTC.

The chain is built from TRBV12-2 and TRBJ2-4; the listed D gene, TRBD1, was not tested against the DNA. TRBV12-2 is a listed pseudogene. The CDR3 consists of 21 residues. The CDR3, as DNA: TGTGCAAGTCGCTTAAGGGGGAAACTCACCGGGACAAAGCTAGCCAAAAACATTCAGTACTTC. The encoded protein is CASRLRGKLTGTKLAKNIQYF.

The V gene is TRBV10-3, the J gene TRBJ1-2; D uncertain. Germline V gives CDR1 ENHRY, CDR2 SYGVKD. This CDR3 spans 14 amino acids. Trimming stripped 3 bases from V and 0 bases from J, with 8 bases between. The CDR3: CAISDLRANYGYTF. The CDR3 DNA sequence: TGTGCCATCAGTGATCTAAGAGCTAACTATGGCTACACCTTC.